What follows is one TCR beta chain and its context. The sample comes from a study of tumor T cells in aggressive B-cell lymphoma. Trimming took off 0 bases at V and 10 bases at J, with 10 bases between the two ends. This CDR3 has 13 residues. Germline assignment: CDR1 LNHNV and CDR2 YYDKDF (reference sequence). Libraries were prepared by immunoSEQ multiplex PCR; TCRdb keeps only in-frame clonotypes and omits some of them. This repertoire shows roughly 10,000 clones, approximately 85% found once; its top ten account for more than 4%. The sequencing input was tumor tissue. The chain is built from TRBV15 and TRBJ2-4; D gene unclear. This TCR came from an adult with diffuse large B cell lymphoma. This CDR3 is CATSRDQAAIQYF. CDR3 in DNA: TGTGCCACCAGCAGAGATCAGGCCGCAATTCAGTACTTC.